These 15 T cell receptor beta chains were sequenced from one sample in a study of T cell responses to AZD1222 COVID-19 vaccine. Produced via immunoSEQ multiplex PCR; TCRdb's table is partial and in-frame only. The profile shows approximately 200,000 clones, almost 95% of them singletons. This material consisted of peripheral blood, taken on day 0 of AZD1222 vaccination. The receptors come from an adult in good health.

The chain uses TRBV18 and TRBJ2-7; no clear D. Trimming left V 4 bases short and J 3 bases short, with 13 bases between. CDR1 KGHSH and CDR2 LQKENI come from the germline V gene. CDR3 length: 14 residues. The CDR3, as DNA: TGTGCCAGCTCACTCGGCGACAAAGGCTACGAGCAGTACTTC. Translated: CASSLGDKGYEQYF.

The chain has TRBV11-3 and TRBJ2-7; possibly TRBD2 for D (6 bases). Germline V gene data show CDR1 as SGHNT and CDR2 as YENEEA. The V gene lost 5 bases and the J gene lost 6 bases, with 14 bases spanning the gap. The CDR3 has 13 amino acids. CDR3 region: CASSVRRGGEQYF. For the CDR3, the DNA is TGTGCCAGCAGCGTACGGAGGGGCGGCGAGCAGTACTTC.

The J gene is TRBJ1-1, the V gene TRBV28; no clear D. The CDR3 sequence is 11 residues long. In germline, CDR1 is MDHEN, CDR2 SYDVKM. Trimming stripped 8 bases from V and 1 base from J, with 5 bases between. CDR3 in amino acids: CASRQNTEAFF. The CDR3 DNA follows: TGTGCCAGCCGTCAGAACACTGAAGCTTTCTTT.

This clone was detected only once. The chain links TRBV7-9 to TRBJ1-4, with TRBD1 identical over 11 bases. Unmatched junction bases numbered 3, after V lost 5 bases and J lost 7 bases. This CDR3 is 14 amino acids long. Germline-derived CDR1 and CDR2 are SEHNR and FQNEAQ (reference sequence). CDR3 residues: CASSRGTGGEKLFF. The CDR3 bases are TGTGCCAGCAGCCGGGGGACAGGGGGTGAAAAACTGTTTTTT.

The chain joins TRBV3-1 (or the pseudogene TRBV3-2) to TRBJ2-7; TRBD2 aligns across 11 bases. Germline CDR1 is LGHDT and CDR2 is YNNKEL (reference sequence). V lost 1 base to trimming and J lost 2 bases; unmatched junction nucleotides: 1. This CDR3 is built from 15 residues. The CDR3 loop is CASSQAGLAAYEQYF. CDR3 coding DNA: TGTGCCAGCAGCCAAGCGGGACTAGCGGCCTACGAGCAGTACTTC.

The V gene is TRBV10-3, the J gene TRBJ2-3; D not resolved. Trimming stripped 5 bases from V and 0 bases from J, with 12 bases between. Germline CDR1 is ENHRY and CDR2 is SYGVKD. The CDR3 covers 15 residues. The DNA for the CDR3 is TGTGCCATCAGTTCTACTACCACTAGCACAGATACGCAGTATTTT. This sequence encodes CAISSTTTSTDTQYF.

This chain links TRBV24-1 with TRBJ2-5; no clear D gene. This CDR3 contains 15 residues. In germline, CDR1 is KGHDR, CDR2 SFDVKD. The germline V and J ends were trimmed by 3 bases and 1 base, with 11 bases remaining between them. This CDR3 is CATSDTRAPQETQYF. CDR3 nucleotides: TGTGCCACCAGTGATACCCGGGCGCCCCAAGAGACCCAGTACTTC.

This chain connects TRBV9 to TRBJ2-7, with D unresolved. CDR1 and CDR2 (germline): SGDLS, YYNGEE. This CDR3 is built from 15 residues. V was shortened by 0 bases and J by 4 bases, with 14 bases between the two germline ends. CDR3 in amino acids: CASSVGPGVGYEQYF. Here the CDR3 DNA reads TGTGCCAGCAGCGTAGGACCGGGCGTTGGGTACGAGCAGTACTTC. The full variable domain, its missing parts supplied by reference TRBV9 and TRBJ2-7, is DSGVTQTPKHLITATGQRVTLRCSPRSGDLSVYWYQQSLDQGLQFLIQYYNGEERAKGNILERFSAQQFPDLHSELNLSSLELGDSALYFCASSVGPGVGYEQYFGPGTRLTVT.

The chain combines TRBV6-5 with TRBJ2-7; 7 bases align to TRBD1. V shed 8 bases, J shed 4 bases, and the junction held 11 bases outside the gene matches. Germline CDR1 is MNHEY and CDR2 is SVGAGI. This CDR3 is 14 amino acids long. The CDR3 loop is CASRWHRGVYEQYF. DNA for the CDR3: TGTGCCAGCCGCTGGCACAGGGGTGTTTACGAGCAGTACTTC.

The rearrangement uses TRBV9 and TRBJ1-6, with 7 bases fitting TRBD1. The CDR3 is 14 amino acids. V lost 2 bases to trimming and J lost 8 bases; unmatched junction nucleotides: 4. The germline V gene encodes CDR1 SGDLS and CDR2 YYNGEE. CDR3 nucleotide sequence: TGTGCCAGCAGCGTGACAGGGATCGATTCACCCCTCCACTTT. Protein sequence: CASSVTGIDSPLHF.

The CDR3 reads CASSPAPRGRDYGYTF. CDR3 DNA: TGTGCCAGCAGCCCCGCCCCCCGGGGGAGAGACTATGGCTACACCTTC. The chain links TRBV28 to TRBJ1-2; D perhaps matches TRBD1 (5 bases). The CDR3 has 16 residues. Germline assignment: CDR1 MDHEN and CDR2 SYDVKM. Trimming pared 6 bases from V and 3 bases from J, leaving 20 bases between.

This clone was counted only a few times. CDR3 region: CASSTGTGSTPFF. The DNA of the CDR3 is TGTGCCAGCAGCACCGGGACAGGGAGCACACCTTTCTTT. V is TRBV6-5 and J is TRBJ1-1; 9 bases match TRBD1. The V gene end was trimmed by 6 bases and the J gene end by 12 bases; junction bases not matched to a gene: 11. The CDR3 has 13 residues. The germline gives CDR1 MNHEY, CDR2 SVGAGI.

The rearrangement joins TRBV30 to TRBJ1-2, with 7 nucleotides matching TRBD1. CDR1 is GTSNPN and CDR2 is SVGIG in the germline V gene (reference sequence). The CDR3 totals 15 residues. V was pared by 4 bases and J by 8 bases, with 16 bases of the junction left unmatched. The CDR3: CAWTSGQVKSKGYTF. CDR3 nucleotide sequence: TGTGCCTGGACATCAGGACAGGTTAAGAGTAAAGGCTACACCTTC.

J is TRBJ1-6 and V is TRBV7-8; no reliable D call. The CDR3 is made up of 15 amino acids. Trimming removed 10 bases from V and 0 bases from J, with 13 bases in between. Germline lookup yields CDR1 SGHVS and CDR2 FQNEAQ. CDR3: CATSVGSSYNSPLHF. In DNA form, the CDR3 reads TGTGCCACCTCCGTGGGGAGCTCCTATAATTCACCCCTCCACTTT.

The genes are TRBV7-8 and TRBJ2-3, with TRBD2 matching over 8 bases. Germline CDR1 SGHVS, CDR2 FQNEAQ. The CDR3 has 14 amino acids. Losses at the gene ends were 0 bases for V and 5 bases for J; bases not matched to a gene: 1. CDR3 in amino acids: CASSLALAGDTQYF. The CDR3 coding sequence is TGTGCCAGCAGCTTAGCCCTAGCGGGAGATACGCAGTATTTT.